Listed below are T cell receptor beta chains from one sample, sequenced in a study of CD8+ T cells in alopecia areata. The repertoire was sequenced with immunoSEQ multiplex PCR; TCRdb's copy has only in-frame clones and lacks some. The table includes 170,000 or so clones, 59% detected once. The sequencing used CD4+ T cells sorted from blood, collected at week 0. The origin of the receptors is a human donor with alopecia areata. CDR3s include the opening cysteine and the closing phenylalanine or tryptophan. The order of the fields is J gene, V gene, D gene, clone size, CDR3 DNA, CDR3 protein. D genes are given only for firm matches. Where a row states a size, it is once, few, many or the class of an expanded clone; other rows omit it.

j_gene: TRBJ1-4
v_gene: TRBV30
d_gene: -
abundance: once
CDR3nt: TGTGCCTGGAGTGTACTGACTAATGAAAAACTGTTTTTT
CDR3aa: CAWSVLTNEKLFF

j_gene: TRBJ2-7
v_gene: TRBV4-1
d_gene: -
abundance: once
CDR3nt: TGCGCCAGCAGCCAAGAGACGGATCGCGACGAGCAGTACTTC
CDR3aa: CASSQETDRDEQYF

j_gene: TRBJ2-7
v_gene: TRBV4-1
d_gene: -
abundance: -
CDR3nt: TGCGCCAGCAGCCAAGATCCCCGGACCTACGAGCAGTACTTC
CDR3aa: CASSQDPRTYEQYF

j_gene: TRBJ1-6
v_gene: TRBV11-2
d_gene: TRBD1
abundance: -
CDR3nt: TGTGCCAGCAGCTTTATCCGGGACAGTAATTCACCCCTCCACTTT
CDR3aa: CASSFIRDSNSPLHF

j_gene: TRBJ1-1
v_gene: TRBV7-9
d_gene: TRBD1
abundance: -
CDR3nt: TGTGCCAGCAGTCATAACTTGGACAGGACTGAAGCTTTCTTT
CDR3aa: CASSHNLDRTEAFF

j_gene: TRBJ1-1
v_gene: TRBV29-1
d_gene: TRBD1
abundance: -
CDR3nt: TGCAGCGTTGAAGAGGACAGGTGGAACACTGAAGCTTTCTTT
CDR3aa: CSVEEDRWNTEAFF

j_gene: TRBJ2-1
v_gene: TRBV4-1
d_gene: TRBD2
abundance: few
CDR3nt: TGCGCCAGCAGCTCCTCGGTCACCCTTAGCGGGTCCTACAATGAGCAGTTCTTC
CDR3aa: CASSSSVTLSGSYNEQFF

j_gene: TRBJ2-7
v_gene: TRBV27
d_gene: -
abundance: -
CDR3nt: TGTGCCAGCAGTTGGAGGACACCCTCCTACGAGCAGTACTTC
CDR3aa: CASSWRTPSYEQYF

j_gene: TRBJ1-2
v_gene: TRBV6-5
d_gene: -
abundance: once
CDR3nt: TGTGCCAGCAGTTACGGCCCTAACTATGGCTACACCTTC
CDR3aa: CASSYGPNYGYTF

j_gene: TRBJ2-5
v_gene: TRBV29-1
d_gene: -
abundance: -
CDR3nt: TGCAGCGTTCGCGGGGTATTCCAAGAGACCCAGTACTTC
CDR3aa: CSVRGVFQETQYF

j_gene: TRBJ1-1
v_gene: TRBV18
d_gene: -
abundance: few
CDR3nt: TGTGCCAGCTCACCACTACTGGGAACTGAAGCTTTCTTT
CDR3aa: CASSPLLGTEAFF

j_gene: TRBJ2-3
v_gene: TRBV28
d_gene: -
abundance: -
CDR3nt: TGTGCCAGCAGTTTAACGGGGTTCACAGATACGCAGTATTTT
CDR3aa: CASSLTGFTDTQYF

j_gene: TRBJ1-1
v_gene: TRBV25-1
d_gene: -
abundance: -
CDR3nt: TGTGCCAGCAGTGAAACAGGGTGGGGGACTGAAGCTTTCTTT
CDR3aa: CASSETGWGTEAFF

j_gene: TRBJ1-2
v_gene: TRBV14
d_gene: -
abundance: once
CDR3nt: TGTGCCAGCAGCCCCGCAACTAACTATGGCTACACCTTC
CDR3aa: CASSPATNYGYTF

j_gene: TRBJ2-4
v_gene: TRBV29-1
d_gene: TRBD1
abundance: -
CDR3nt: TGCAGCGTTGGGGACAGGCTAGCCAAAAACATTCAGTACTTC
CDR3aa: CSVGDRLAKNIQYF

j_gene: TRBJ2-3
v_gene: TRBV7-9
d_gene: -
abundance: many
CDR3nt: TGTGCCAGCAGCTTAGGTGGGGGCGTGACAGATACGCAGTATTTT
CDR3aa: CASSLGGGVTDTQYF

j_gene: TRBJ2-3
v_gene: TRBV18
d_gene: -
abundance: -
CDR3nt: TGTGCCAGCTCCCCCACAGCAGATACGCAGTATTTT
CDR3aa: CASSPTADTQYF

j_gene: TRBJ2-3
v_gene: TRBV14
d_gene: TRBD2
abundance: -
CDR3nt: TGTGCCAGCAGCCAGCAGCGGGGCCGCACAGATACGCAGTATTTT
CDR3aa: CASSQQRGRTDTQYF

j_gene: TRBJ2-7
v_gene: TRBV6-5
d_gene: TRBD1
abundance: -
CDR3nt: TGTGCCAGCAGTTCCACCGGGACAGGCCCCAGGCAGTACTTC
CDR3aa: CASSSTGTGPRQYF

j_gene: TRBJ2-5
v_gene: TRBV29-1
d_gene: -
abundance: -
CDR3nt: TGCAGCGTTGTAGGCGGCACCCCGCCAGAGACCCAGTACTTC
CDR3aa: CSVVGGTPPETQYF

j_gene: TRBJ2-1
v_gene: TRBV7-2
d_gene: TRBD2
abundance: -
CDR3nt: TGTGCCAGCAGCCCCCCAGCGGGGTATGAGCAGTTCTTC
CDR3aa: CASSPPAGYEQFF

j_gene: TRBJ1-5
v_gene: TRBV19
d_gene: TRBD1
abundance: -
CDR3nt: TGTGCCAGTAGTCCACAGGGGATTAGCAATCAGCCCCAGCATTTT
CDR3aa: CASSPQGISNQPQHF

j_gene: TRBJ2-5
v_gene: TRBV15
d_gene: -
abundance: -
CDR3nt: TGTGCCACCAGTCGGGCCAAACCTGGGGGGACCCAGTACTTC
CDR3aa: CATSRAKPGGTQYF

j_gene: TRBJ1-2
v_gene: TRBV19
d_gene: -
abundance: -
CDR3nt: TGTGCCAGTAACCAGGGGAATTATGGCTACACCTTC
CDR3aa: CASNQGNYGYTF

j_gene: TRBJ2-3
v_gene: TRBV5-1
d_gene: TRBD2
abundance: -
CDR3nt: TGCGCCAGCAAGCAAGGGACGGGGGGGCTTCTAAGGTCAGATACGCAGTATTTT
CDR3aa: CASKQGTGGLLRSDTQYF

j_gene: TRBJ2-7
v_gene: TRBV27
d_gene: TRBD1
abundance: few
CDR3nt: TGTGCCAGCAGTCCCCTCCGGGACAGGTTCTCCTACGAGCAGTACTTC
CDR3aa: CASSPLRDRFSYEQYF

j_gene: TRBJ2-5
v_gene: TRBV19
d_gene: -
abundance: -
CDR3nt: TGTGCCAGTAGTGAAGCAGGTTGGGAGACCCAGTACTTC
CDR3aa: CASSEAGWETQYF

j_gene: TRBJ2-7
v_gene: TRBV18
d_gene: -
abundance: -
CDR3nt: TGTGCCAGCTCTAACATACAGGGAGTTGCCTACGAGCAGTACTTC
CDR3aa: CASSNIQGVAYEQYF